These 20 T cell receptor beta chains came from one sample sequenced in a study of blood T cell repertoires in COVID-19. Profiled with immunoSEQ multiplex PCR; TCRdb holds only in-frame clones, not every one. The sample shows 45,000 to 50,000 clones, 65% to 90% of them seen only once. Source material: peripheral blood. The receptor set was obtained from a man between 40 and 49 years old with acute or convalescent COVID-19.

The chain joins TRBV5-1 to TRBJ2-5, with 8 bases aligning to TRBD1. CDR1 and CDR2 (germline): SGHRS, YFSETQ. This CDR3 has 16 amino acids. The trim removed 2 bases at V and 2 bases at J, leaving 8 bases unmatched. The CDR3 sequence is CASSLAGTGGQETQYF. Here the CDR3 DNA reads TGCGCCAGCAGCTTAGCCGGGACAGGAGGTCAAGAGACCCAGTACTTC.

The chain carries TRBV5-5 and TRBJ1-2; D not resolved. Trimming left V 0 bases short and J 3 bases short, with 6 bases between. The CDR3 consists of 13 residues. Germline-derived CDR1 and CDR2 are SGHKS and YYEKEE (reference sequence). The CDR3 here is CASSLVQDYGYTF. The DNA for the CDR3 is TGTGCCAGCAGCTTGGTGCAGGACTATGGCTACACCTTC.

V and J are TRBV3-1 (or the pseudogene TRBV3-2) and TRBJ2-1; a weak D match, TRBD2 (6 bases). Trimming cost V 4 bases and J 8 bases, with 24 bases left between them. CDR1 is LGHDT, CDR2 YNNKEL, per germline (reference sequence). The CDR3 length is 17 residues. CDR3 sequence (DNA): TGTGCCAGCAGCCGCCTAGGCGGCGGGGCCTCTACCTATGAGCAGTTCTTC. As protein: CASSRLGGGASTYEQFF.

This chain joins TRBV27 and TRBJ1-3; 10 positions match TRBD1. Per the germline V gene, CDR1 is MNHEY and CDR2 is SMNVEV (reference sequence). With V trimmed by 6 bases and J by 5 bases, 10 bases remained unmatched. The CDR3 has 16 amino acids. CDR3 DNA sequence: TGTGCCAGCAGCAACTCCAGACAGGGGGCGAGAAACACCATATATTTT. It is translated as CASSNSRQGARNTIYF.

The CDR3 DNA follows: TGCGCCAGCAGCTGGACTAGCGGGGGCTTTGGCACAGATACGCAGTATTTT. Translated: CASSWTSGGFGTDTQYF. This chain uses TRBV5-1 with TRBJ2-3; 13 nucleotides align to TRBD2. Germline V CDR1 and CDR2: SGHRS, YFSETQ. V shed 3 bases, J shed 1 base, and the junction held 5 bases outside the gene matches. This CDR3 spans 17 amino acids.

This chain connects TRBV24-1 to TRBJ2-2; no definite D call. CDR1 KGHDR and CDR2 SFDVKD come from the germline V gene. This CDR3 contains 13 residues. With 6 bases removed from V and 2 bases from J, the gap between germline ends came to 6 bases. The CDR3, as DNA: TGTGCCACCAGTAAACTAAACACCGGGGAGCTGTTTTTT. Translating gives CATSKLNTGELFF.

The chain links TRBV7-2 to TRBJ2-3, with 10 bases fitting TRBD2. Germline V gene sequence: CDR1 SGHTA, CDR2 FQGNSA. This CDR3 is 15 amino acids long. The junction had 6 bases not matched to a gene; V was cut back by 5 bases and J by 4 bases. CDR3 bases: TGTGCCAGCAGCCAGCGGACTAGCGGCTCAGATACGCAGTATTTT. Translated: CASSQRTSGSDTQYF.

This clone appeared a few times. The rearrangement links TRBV11-3 to TRBJ2-2; 10 nucleotides align to TRBD1. CDR1 SGHNT and CDR2 YENEEA come from the germline V gene. The V segment lost 3 bases and the J segment 5 bases; nucleotides outside the gene matches: 3. The CDR3 totals 15 residues. CDR3 sequence reads: CASSLGQGRTGELFF. CDR3 bases: TGTGCCAGCAGCTTGGGACAGGGGAGGACCGGGGAGCTGTTTTTT.

This chain links TRBV5-1 with TRBJ2-3, with 11 bases identical to TRBD2. J lost 8 bases, V lost 0 bases, and 8 bases had no gene match. This CDR3 contains 16 residues. CDR1 is SGHRS, CDR2 YFSETQ, per germline. The CDR3 nucleotides are TGCGCCAGCAGCTTGGGACTAGCGGGACGAACGAGTACGCAGTATTTT. This sequence encodes CASSLGLAGRTSTQYF.

The chain is built from TRBV10-3 and TRBJ2-2; D is ambiguous. This CDR3 contains 11 residues. Germline values: CDR1 ENHRY, CDR2 SYGVKD. The germline V and J ends were trimmed by 10 bases and 1 base, with 4 bases remaining between them. The CDR3 region has the DNA TGTGCCAGTCAGAACACCGGGGAGCTGTTTTTT. It specifies CASQNTGELFF.

This rearrangement joins TRBV5-6 to TRBJ1-1; tentative D call: TRBD1 (6 bases). The CDR3 is 14 amino acids. Deletions cut 2 bases from V and 1 base from J, with 9 bases between. CDR1 is SGHDT and CDR2 is YYEEEE in the germline V gene. The CDR3 DNA reads TGTGCCAGCAGCTTCGGGGGGCGGAACACTGAAGCTTTCTTT. Its translation: CASSFGGRNTEAFF.

The V and J genes are TRBV24-1 and TRBJ1-1; 8 bases match TRBD1. The CDR3 is made up of 15 amino acids. Germline V gives CDR1 KGHDR, CDR2 SFDVKD. With 3 bases clipped from V and 7 bases from J, the junction kept 9 bases outside the gene matches. The CDR3 region is CATSDATGGSGEAFF. The CDR3 DNA sequence: TGTGCCACCAGTGATGCCACAGGGGGGAGCGGTGAAGCTTTCTTT.

The V call is TRBV3-1 (or the pseudogene TRBV3-2), the J call TRBJ1-1; 7 nucleotides match TRBD1. Trimming removed 3 bases from V and 0 bases from J; junction bases left unmatched: 4. Germline V gene lookup returns CDR1 LGHDT and CDR2 YNNKEL (reference sequence). This CDR3 contains 15 residues. The CDR3 loop reads CASSQTGQLNTEAFF. Written as DNA, the CDR3 is TGTGCCAGCAGCCAGACGGGACAGTTGAACACTGAAGCTTTCTTT.

The chain carries TRBV10-3 and TRBJ1-1; D unclear. CDR1 ENHRY and CDR2 SYGVKD come from the germline V gene. There are 14 residues in the CDR3. The V end lost 3 bases, the J end lost 3 bases, and 11 bases lay between the germline ends. The DNA for the CDR3 is TGTGCCATCAGTGACGACCTTCGGGACACTGAAGCTTTCTTT. This translates into CAISDDLRDTEAFF.

J is TRBJ2-1 and V is TRBV4-1, with D tentatively TRBD2 (5 bases). The length of the CDR3 is 14 residues. The V and J ends lost 3 bases and 9 bases respectively, with 15 bases between them. The germline V gene encodes CDR1 MGHRA and CDR2 YSYEKL. The CDR3 loop is CASSHRHGISEQFF. The CDR3 DNA is TGCGCCAGCAGCCACAGACACGGGATCAGTGAGCAGTTCTTC.

This chain uses TRBV9 with TRBJ1-2, with 8 positions matching TRBD1. CDR3 length: 14 amino acids. CDR1 and CDR2 from the germline V gene are SGDLS and YYNGEE. J was trimmed by 4 bases and V by 4 bases; bases with no gene match: 6. CDR3 sequence reads: CASSSHTGGYGYTF. The CDR3 DNA is TGTGCCAGCAGCTCCCACACAGGGGGCTATGGCTACACCTTC.

The rearrangement links TRBV30 to TRBJ2-2; TRBD1 matches 8 bases. The CDR3 length is 16 residues. CDR1 and CDR2 (germline): GTSNPN, SVGIG (reference sequence). With V trimmed by 2 bases and J by 1 base, 6 bases remained unmatched. CDR3 DNA sequence: TGTGCCTGGAGTAGGTCAGGGGGCCAGAACACCGGGGAGCTGTTTTTT. Translation gives CAWSRSGGQNTGELFF.

This clone was counted once. J is TRBJ2-2 and V is TRBV24-1; the D is unclear. Per the germline V gene, CDR1 is KGHDR and CDR2 is SFDVKD. Trimming pared 6 bases from V and 5 bases from J, leaving 3 bases between. This CDR3 comprises 11 residues. DNA of the CDR3: TGTGCCACCAGTTTAACCGGGGAGCTGTTTTTT. Translated: CATSLTGELFF.

The chain joins TRBV29-1 to TRBJ1-1, with 7 bases aligning to TRBD1. The germline gives CDR1 SQVTM, CDR2 ANQGSEA. Trimming at V came to 6 bases and at J to 0 bases, leaving 13 bases not matched to a gene. CDR3 length equals 16 residues. The CDR3 DNA follows: TGCAGCGTCGGGAGAGGGGGCGATGACATGAACACTGAAGCTTTCTTT. The encoded protein is CSVGRGGDDMNTEAFF.

This chain connects TRBV14 to TRBJ1-2; tentatively, D is TRBD1 (5 bases). This CDR3 is built from 14 residues. Germline lookup yields CDR1 SGHDN and CDR2 FVKESK. The ends were cut back, 0 bases at V and 7 bases at J, with 12 bases in the middle. CDR3 DNA: TGTGCCAGCAGCCAAGACCAGGGTTGGAGTGGCTACACCTTC. Translated: CASSQDQGWSGYTF.